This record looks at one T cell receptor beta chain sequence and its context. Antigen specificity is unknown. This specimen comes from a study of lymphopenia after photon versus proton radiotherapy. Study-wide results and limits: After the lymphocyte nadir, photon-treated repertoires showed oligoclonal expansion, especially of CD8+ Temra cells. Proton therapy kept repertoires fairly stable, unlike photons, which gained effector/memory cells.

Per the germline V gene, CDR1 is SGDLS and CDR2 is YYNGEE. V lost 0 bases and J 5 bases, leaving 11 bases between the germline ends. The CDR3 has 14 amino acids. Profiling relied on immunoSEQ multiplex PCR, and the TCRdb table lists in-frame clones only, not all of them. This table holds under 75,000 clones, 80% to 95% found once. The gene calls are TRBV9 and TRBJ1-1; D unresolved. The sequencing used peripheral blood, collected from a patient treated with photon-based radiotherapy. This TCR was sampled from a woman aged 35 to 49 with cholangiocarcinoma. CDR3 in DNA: TGTGCCAGCAGCGTAGAATCCGGGTATACTGAAGCTTTCTTT. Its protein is CASSVESGYTEAFF.